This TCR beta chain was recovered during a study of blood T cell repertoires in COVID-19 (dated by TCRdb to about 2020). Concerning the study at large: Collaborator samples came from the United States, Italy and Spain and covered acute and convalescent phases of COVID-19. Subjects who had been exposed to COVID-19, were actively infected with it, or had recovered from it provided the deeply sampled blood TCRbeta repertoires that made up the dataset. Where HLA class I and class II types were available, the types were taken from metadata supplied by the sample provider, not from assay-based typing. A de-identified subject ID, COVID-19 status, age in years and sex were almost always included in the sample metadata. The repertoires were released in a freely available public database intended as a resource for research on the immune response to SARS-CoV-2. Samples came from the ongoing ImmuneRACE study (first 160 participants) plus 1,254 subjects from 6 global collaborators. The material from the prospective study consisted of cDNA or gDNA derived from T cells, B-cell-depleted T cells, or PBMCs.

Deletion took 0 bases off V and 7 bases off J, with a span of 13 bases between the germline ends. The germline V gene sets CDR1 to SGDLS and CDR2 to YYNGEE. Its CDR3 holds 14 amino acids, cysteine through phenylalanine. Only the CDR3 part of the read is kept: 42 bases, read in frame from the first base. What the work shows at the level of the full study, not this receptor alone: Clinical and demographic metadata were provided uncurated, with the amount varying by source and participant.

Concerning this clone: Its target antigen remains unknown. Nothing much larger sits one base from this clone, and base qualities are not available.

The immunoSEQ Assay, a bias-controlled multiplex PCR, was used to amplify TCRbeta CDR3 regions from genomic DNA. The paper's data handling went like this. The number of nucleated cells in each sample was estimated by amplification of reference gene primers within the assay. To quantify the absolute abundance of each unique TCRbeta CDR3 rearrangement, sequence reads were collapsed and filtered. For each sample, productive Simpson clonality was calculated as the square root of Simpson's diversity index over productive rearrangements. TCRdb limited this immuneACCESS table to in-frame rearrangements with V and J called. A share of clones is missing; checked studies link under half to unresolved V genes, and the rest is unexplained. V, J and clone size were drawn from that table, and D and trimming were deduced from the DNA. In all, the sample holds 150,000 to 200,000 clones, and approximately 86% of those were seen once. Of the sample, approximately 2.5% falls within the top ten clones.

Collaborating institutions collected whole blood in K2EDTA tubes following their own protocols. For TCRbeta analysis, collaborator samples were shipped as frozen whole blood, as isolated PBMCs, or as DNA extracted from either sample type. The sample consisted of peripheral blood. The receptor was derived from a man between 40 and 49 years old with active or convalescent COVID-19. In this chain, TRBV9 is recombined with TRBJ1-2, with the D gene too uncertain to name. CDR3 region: CASSVGVVGSGYTF. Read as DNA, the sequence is TGTGCCAGCAGCGTAGGGGTAGTAGGGAGTGGCTACACCTTC.